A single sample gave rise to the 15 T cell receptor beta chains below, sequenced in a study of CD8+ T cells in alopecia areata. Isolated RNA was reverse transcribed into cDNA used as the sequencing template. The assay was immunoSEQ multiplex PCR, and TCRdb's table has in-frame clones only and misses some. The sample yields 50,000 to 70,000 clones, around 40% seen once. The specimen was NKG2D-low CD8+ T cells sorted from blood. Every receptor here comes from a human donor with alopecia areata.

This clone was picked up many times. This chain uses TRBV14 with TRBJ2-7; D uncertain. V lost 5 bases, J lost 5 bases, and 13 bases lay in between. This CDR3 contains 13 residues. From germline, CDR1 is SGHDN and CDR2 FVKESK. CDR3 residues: CASSGPRLHEQYF. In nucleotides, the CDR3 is TGTGCCAGCAGCGGCCCCCGACTCCACGAGCAGTACTTC.

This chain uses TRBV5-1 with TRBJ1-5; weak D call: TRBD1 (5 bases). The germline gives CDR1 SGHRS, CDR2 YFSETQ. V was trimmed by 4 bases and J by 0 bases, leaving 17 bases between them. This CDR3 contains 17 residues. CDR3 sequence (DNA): TGCGCCAGCAGCCTTGGGACGGCCACCGATAGCAATCAGCCCCAGCATTTT. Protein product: CASSLGTATDSNQPQHF.

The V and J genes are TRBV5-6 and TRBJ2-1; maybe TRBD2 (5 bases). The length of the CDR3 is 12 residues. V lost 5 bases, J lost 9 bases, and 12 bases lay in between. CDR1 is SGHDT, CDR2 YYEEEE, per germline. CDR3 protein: CASSRGSSEQFF. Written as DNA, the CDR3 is TGTGCCAGCAGTAGAGGGAGCTCTGAGCAGTTCTTC.

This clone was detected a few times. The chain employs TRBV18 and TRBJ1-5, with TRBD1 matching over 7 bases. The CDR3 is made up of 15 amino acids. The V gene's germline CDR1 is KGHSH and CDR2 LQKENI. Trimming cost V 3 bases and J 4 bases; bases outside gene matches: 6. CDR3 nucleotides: TGTGCCAGCTCACCCGGACAGGCCGGTAATCAGCCCCAGCATTTT. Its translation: CASSPGQAGNQPQHF. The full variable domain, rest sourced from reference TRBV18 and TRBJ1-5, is NAGVMQNPRHLVRRRGQEARLRCSPMKGHSHVYWYRQLPEEGLKFMVYLQKENIIDESGMPKERFSAEFPKEGPSILRIQQVVRGDSAAYFCASSPGQAGNQPQHFGDGTRLSIL.

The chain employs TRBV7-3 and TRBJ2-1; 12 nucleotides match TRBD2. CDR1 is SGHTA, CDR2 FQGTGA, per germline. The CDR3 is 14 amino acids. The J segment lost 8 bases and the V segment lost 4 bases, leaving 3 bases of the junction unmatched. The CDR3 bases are TGTGCCAGCAGCTATGGGACTAGCGGGCATGAGCAGTTCTTC. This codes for CASSYGTSGHEQFF.

The CDR3 is CASSLGQNYGYTF. The CDR3 DNA follows: TGTGCCAGCAGCCTTGGACAAAACTATGGCTACACCTTC. The chain uses TRBV13 and TRBJ1-2; tentative D call: TRBD1 (5 bases). V dropped 5 bases and J dropped 2 bases, with 9 bases sitting between them. From germline, CDR1 is PRHDT and CDR2 FYEKMQ (reference sequence). The CDR3 length is 13 residues.

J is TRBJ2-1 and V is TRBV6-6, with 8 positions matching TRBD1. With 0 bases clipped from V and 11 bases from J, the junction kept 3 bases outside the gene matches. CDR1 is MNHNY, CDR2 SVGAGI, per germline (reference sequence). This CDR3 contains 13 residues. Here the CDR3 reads CASSYSRGRQQFF. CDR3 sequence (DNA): TGTGCCAGCAGTTACTCCAGGGGGCGGCAGCAGTTCTTC.

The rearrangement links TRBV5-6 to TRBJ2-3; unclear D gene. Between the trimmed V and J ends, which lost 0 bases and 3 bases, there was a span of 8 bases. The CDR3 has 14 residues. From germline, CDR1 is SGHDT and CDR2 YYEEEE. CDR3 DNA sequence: TGTGCCAGCAGCTTGGTCGGCGCAACAGATACGCAGTATTTT. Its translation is CASSLVGATDTQYF.

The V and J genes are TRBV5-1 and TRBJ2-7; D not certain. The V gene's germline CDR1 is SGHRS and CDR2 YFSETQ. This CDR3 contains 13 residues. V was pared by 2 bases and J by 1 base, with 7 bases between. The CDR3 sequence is CASSFGQSYEQYF. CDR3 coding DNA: TGCGCCAGCAGCTTCGGCCAGTCCTACGAGCAGTACTTC.

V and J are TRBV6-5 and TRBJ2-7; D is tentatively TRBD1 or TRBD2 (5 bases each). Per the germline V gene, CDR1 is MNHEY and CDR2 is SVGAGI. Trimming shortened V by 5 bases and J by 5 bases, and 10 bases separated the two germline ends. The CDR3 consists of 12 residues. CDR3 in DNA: TGTGCCAGCAGTGGGACCTACGACGAGCAGTACTTC. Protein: CASSGTYDEQYF.

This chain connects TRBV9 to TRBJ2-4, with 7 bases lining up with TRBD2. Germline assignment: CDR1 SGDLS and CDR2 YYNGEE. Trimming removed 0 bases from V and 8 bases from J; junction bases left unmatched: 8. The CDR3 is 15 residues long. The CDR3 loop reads CASSVGRGREDIQYF. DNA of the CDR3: TGTGCCAGCAGCGTAGGGAGGGGCCGGGAGGACATTCAGTACTTC.

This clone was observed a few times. Written as DNA, the CDR3 is TGCGCCAGCAGCCGAAGTGACTCTGGGGCCAACGTCCTGACTTTC. Translation gives CASSRSDSGANVLTF. V and J are TRBV4-3 and TRBJ2-6; D is ambiguous. The CDR3 loop spans 15 amino acids. Between the trimmed V and J ends, which lost 4 bases and 0 bases, there was a span of 7 bases. Germline CDR1 and CDR2: LGHNA and YSLEER.

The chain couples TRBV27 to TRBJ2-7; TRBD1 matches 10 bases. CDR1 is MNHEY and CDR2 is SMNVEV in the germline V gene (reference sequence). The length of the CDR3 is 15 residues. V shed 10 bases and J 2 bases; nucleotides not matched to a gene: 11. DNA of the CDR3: TGTGCCACCGGGACAGGGGTCAGTCAAACCTACGAGCAGTACTTC. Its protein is CATGTGVSQTYEQYF.

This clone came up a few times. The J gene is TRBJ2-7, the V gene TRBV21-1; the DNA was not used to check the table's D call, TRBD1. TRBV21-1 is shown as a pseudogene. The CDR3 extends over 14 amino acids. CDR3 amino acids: CASSSDRGNYEQYF. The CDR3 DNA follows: TGTGCCAGCAGCAGCGACAGGGGGAACTACGAGCAGTACTTC.

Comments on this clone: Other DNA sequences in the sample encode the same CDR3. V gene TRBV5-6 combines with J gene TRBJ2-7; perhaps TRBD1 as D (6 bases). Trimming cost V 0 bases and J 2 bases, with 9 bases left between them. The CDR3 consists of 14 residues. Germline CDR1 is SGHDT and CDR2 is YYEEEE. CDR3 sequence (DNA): TGTGCCAGCAGCTTGGGAGGGGACACCTACGAGCAGTACTTC. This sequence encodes CASSLGGDTYEQYF.